This TCR beta chain was found in a study of T cell changes during pregnancy in multiple sclerosis (dated by TCRdb to 2018 to 2020). Notes on the research overall: The study looked at changes in the T cell repertoire across pregnancy in women with multiple sclerosis.

In regard to this clone: Its antigen specificity is not known. Base quality data are lacking; no much larger clone is found one base away.

The library was obtained by the immunoSEQ multiplex PCR assay. TCRdb retrieved this table from immuneACCESS and kept in-frame rearrangements only. Not all clones are present; in checked studies, unresolved V genes account for under half, and no reason is known for the remainder. The sample table lists about 60,000 clones, just over 90% of them with a count of one. The ten largest clonotypes hold 3% to 4.5% of the sample. This TCR derives from a female donor with multiple sclerosis, enrolled in a pregnancy study. This specimen was CD8+ T cells from peripheral blood mononuclear cells, taken in the second trimester of pregnancy.

Here is the DNA: TGTGCCAGCAGCCAACTAGCGGGGGGGCCCTACGAGCAGTACTTC. This codes for CASSQLAGGPYEQYF. This chain is built from TRBV14 and TRBJ2-7; the junction holds 12 bases that match TRBD2. The germline V end is reduced by 2 bases and the J end by 2 bases; junction bases left unmatched: 1. The germline V gene sets CDR1 to SGHDN and CDR2 to FVKESK. The CDR3 runs 15 amino acids, cysteine and phenylalanine included. Of the read, only the CDR3 DNA is kept; its 45 bases are in frame from base 1.